This T cell receptor (beta chain) derives from a study of shared clonotypes between healthy human individuals. The germline V and J ends were trimmed by 2 bases and 5 bases, with 9 bases remaining between them. Looked up from germline, CDR1 is SNHLY and CDR2 is FYNNEI. This CDR3 is 13 amino acids long. CD45RO-negative, CCR7-selected cells formed the naive CD8 fraction, which excluded terminally differentiated effector memory CD45RA+ cells. Each replicate PCR on the sorted subsets used about 220 ng DNA (around 30,000 T cell genomes). Here immunoSEQ multiplex PCR was the method, and the copy in TCRdb shows in-frame clones only, minus some. The sample comprises some 2,000,000 clones, around 96% of which are singletons, and roughly 1% rests with the top ten.

This TCR was recovered from a man aged 18 to 35 in good health. Input material: naive CD8+ T cells sorted from blood. This chain links TRBV2 with TRBJ2-5, with D hard to call. This CDR3 is CASSEPLGETQYF. CDR3 DNA: TGTGCCAGCAGTGAACCCCTGGGGGAGACCCAGTACTTC.